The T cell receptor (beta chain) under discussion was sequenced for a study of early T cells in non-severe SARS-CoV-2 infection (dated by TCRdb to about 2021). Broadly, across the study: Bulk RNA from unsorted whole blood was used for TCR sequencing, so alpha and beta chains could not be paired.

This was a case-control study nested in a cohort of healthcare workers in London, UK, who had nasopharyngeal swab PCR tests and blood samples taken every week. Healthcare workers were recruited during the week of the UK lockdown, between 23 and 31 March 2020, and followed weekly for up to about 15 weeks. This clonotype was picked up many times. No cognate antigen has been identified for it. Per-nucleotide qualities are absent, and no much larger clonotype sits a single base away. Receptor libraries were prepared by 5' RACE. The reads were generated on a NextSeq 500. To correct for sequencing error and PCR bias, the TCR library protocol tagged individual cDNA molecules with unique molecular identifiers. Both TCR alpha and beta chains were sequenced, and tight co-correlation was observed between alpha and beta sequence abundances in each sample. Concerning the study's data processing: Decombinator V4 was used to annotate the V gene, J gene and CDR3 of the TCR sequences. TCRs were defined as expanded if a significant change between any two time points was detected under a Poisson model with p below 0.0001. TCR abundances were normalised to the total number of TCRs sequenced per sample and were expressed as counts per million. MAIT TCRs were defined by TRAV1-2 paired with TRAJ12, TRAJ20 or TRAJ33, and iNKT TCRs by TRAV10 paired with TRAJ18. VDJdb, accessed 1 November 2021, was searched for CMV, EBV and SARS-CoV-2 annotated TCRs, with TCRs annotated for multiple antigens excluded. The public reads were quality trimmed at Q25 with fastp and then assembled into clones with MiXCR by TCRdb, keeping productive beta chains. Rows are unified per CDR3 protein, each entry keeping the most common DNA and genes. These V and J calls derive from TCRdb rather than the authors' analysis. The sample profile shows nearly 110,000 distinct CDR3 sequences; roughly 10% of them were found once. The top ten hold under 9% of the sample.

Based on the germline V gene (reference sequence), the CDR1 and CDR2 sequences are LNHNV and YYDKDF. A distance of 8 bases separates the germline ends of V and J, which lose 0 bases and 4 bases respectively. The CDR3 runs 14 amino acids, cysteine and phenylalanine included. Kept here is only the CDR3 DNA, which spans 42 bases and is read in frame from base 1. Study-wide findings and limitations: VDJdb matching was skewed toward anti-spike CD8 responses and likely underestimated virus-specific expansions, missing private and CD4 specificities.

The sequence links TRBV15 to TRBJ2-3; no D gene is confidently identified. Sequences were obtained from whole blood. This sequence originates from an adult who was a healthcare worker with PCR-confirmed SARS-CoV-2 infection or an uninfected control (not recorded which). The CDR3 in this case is CATSRDTISDTQYF. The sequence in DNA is TGTGCCACCAGCAGAGACACAATTTCAGATACGCAGTATTTT.